This entry features one TCR beta chain sequence. Its specificity is not known. The data are from a study of OX40 agonist ivuxolimab in advanced cancers. Study-wide context: Earlier anti-PD-1, anti-PD-L1 or anti-CTLA-4 therapy was permitted; 30% to 45% had received some. Of the patients, three showed partial responses, one with hepatocellular carcinoma and two with cutaneous melanoma. Study-wide results and limits: Determination of antigen specificity was not performed for the expanded peripheral T cells.

The method was immunoSEQ multiplex PCR; TCRdb's version includes in-frame clones alone and lacks a portion of them. The repertoire has 43,000 or so clones, about 88% of them found once; the top ten carry around an eighth. The CDR3 is 11 amino acids. The germline V and J ends were trimmed by 5 bases and 8 bases, with 9 bases remaining between them. From germline, CDR1 is DFQATT and CDR2 SNEGSKA (reference sequence). The receptor was isolated from an adult with an advanced solid tumor such as melanoma, head and neck, liver or kidney cancer. The material sequenced was CD4+ or CD8+ T cells sorted from blood, taken in a trial of the OX40 agonist ivuxolimab. The genes are TRBV20-1 and TRBJ2-2, with D uncertain. In DNA form, the CDR3 reads TGCAGTGCTCCATTGTCGGGGGAGCTGTTTTTT. Translating it yields CSAPLSGELFF.